The 32 T cell receptor beta chains listed next were all sequenced from one sample in a study of T cells in Graves' hyperthyroidism and ophthalmopathy. Amplified TCR beta CDR3 regions derived from RNA transcripts. Carried out on the TCR CDR3, a first-round RT-PCR used the HTBI primer set. TCRdb independently ran MiXCR on the multiplex PCR reads; one entry per CDR3 protein. The sample has more than 350,000 distinct CDR3 sequences, about 16% seen once. Source material: blood. These receptors came from a woman in her sixties or seventies with Graves' ophthalmopathy.

Many counts were recorded for this clonotype. This sequence joins TRBV20-1 and TRBJ2-3; D possibly corresponds to TRBD1 (5 bases). The V gene's germline CDR1 is DFQATT and CDR2 SNEGSKA (reference sequence). The CDR3 consists of 15 residues. V was pared by 3 bases and J by 1 base, with 14 bases between. The CDR3 DNA follows: TGCAGTGCTAGTCCAAAGGGGTGGGGCACAGATACGCAGTATTTT. Its translation is CSASPKGWGTDTQYF.

This clonotype was found many times. The V and J genes are TRBV6-1 and TRBJ2-3, with TRBD2 as a possible D gene (5 bases). V was cut by 6 bases and J by 4 bases, with 17 bases left in between. This CDR3 contains 15 residues. Germline V gives CDR1 MNHNS, CDR2 SASEGT. The CDR3 DNA sequence: TGTGCCAGCAGCCTGGGAGTAGGTGTGGCAGATACGCAGTATTTT. Amino acid sequence: CASSLGVGVADTQYF.

The sample holds a few counts of this clonotype. The gene calls are TRBV27 and TRBJ2-7, with 8 bases identical to TRBD1. V trimming: 2 bases; J trimming: 9 bases; junction bases outside the gene matches: 9. Germline V gives CDR1 MNHEY, CDR2 SMNVEV (reference sequence). The CDR3 loop spans 14 amino acids. The CDR3: CASSLTGQGIGQYF. CDR3 sequence (DNA): TGTGCCAGCAGTTTAACCGGACAGGGTATTGGGCAGTACTTC.

This chain joins TRBV20-1 and TRBJ2-3; 7 nucleotides agree with TRBD2. J lost 1 base, V lost 4 bases, and 17 bases had no gene match. The CDR3 is made up of 18 amino acids. Germline V gives CDR1 DFQATT, CDR2 SNEGSKA (reference sequence). CDR3 in DNA: TGCAGTGCTAAACGGCGCGGGAGAGGTGGGCCGGGCACAGATACGCAGTATTTT. This codes for CSAKRRGRGGPGTDTQYF.

This clonotype was recorded at least ten times. The V and J genes are TRBV3-1 and TRBJ2-2, with 13 bases aligning to TRBD2. V lost 4 bases to trimming and J lost 5 bases; unmatched junction nucleotides: 10. The V gene's germline CDR1 is LGHDT and CDR2 YNNKEL (reference sequence). The CDR3 totals 18 residues. The CDR3 region has the DNA TGTGCCAGCAGCCTGACTAGCGGGAGGACTACGGGGACCGGGGAGCTGTTTTTT. This translates into CASSLTSGRTTGTGELFF.

This clonotype was counted ten times or more. The gene calls are TRBV28 and TRBJ2-3; 8 bases map to TRBD2. The CDR3 covers 14 residues. Germline values: CDR1 MDHEN, CDR2 SYDVKM. The trim removed 5 bases at V and 5 bases at J, leaving 6 bases unmatched. CDR3 residues: CASSRSSGLDTQYF. The CDR3 DNA reads TGTGCCAGCAGTCGATCTAGCGGGTTAGATACGCAGTATTTT.

This clonotype was counted many times. CDR3 sequence reads: CSARVSAYEQYF. In DNA form, the CDR3 reads TGCAGTGCTAGAGTTAGCGCCTACGAGCAGTACTTC. The V call is TRBV20-1, the J call TRBJ2-7, with D perhaps TRBD2 (5 bases). Trimming shortened V by 1 base and J by 2 bases, and 6 bases separated the two germline ends. Germline CDR1 DFQATT, CDR2 SNEGSKA (reference sequence). The CDR3 loop spans 12 amino acids.

This clonotype was seen only a few times. The rearrangement uses TRBV9 and TRBJ2-2; D possibly corresponds to TRBD2 (5 bases). Germline loops: CDR1 SGDLS, CDR2 YYNGEE. The CDR3 totals 14 residues. The ends were cut back, 0 bases at V and 7 bases at J, with 10 bases in the middle. CDR3 loop: CASSVGGLGGELFF. The CDR3 DNA follows: TGTGCCAGCAGCGTAGGAGGGCTGGGCGGGGAGCTGTTTTTT. The full variable domain, with the rest looked up from reference TRBV9 and TRBJ2-2, is DSGVTQTPKHLITATGQRVTLRCSPRSGDLSVYWYQQSLDQGLQFLIQYYNGEERAKGNILERFSAQQFPDLHSELNLSSLELGDSALYFCASSVGGLGGELFFGEGSRLTVL.

This clonotype was seen many times. The chain links TRBV7-2 to TRBJ2-5; D may correspond to TRBD1 or TRBD2 (6 bases each). Trimming left V 5 bases short and J 5 bases short, with 15 bases between. In germline, CDR1 is SGHTA, CDR2 FQGNSA. CDR3 size: 14 residues. Here the CDR3 reads CASSLLGGRETQYF. The CDR3 bases are TGTGCCAGCAGCCTGTTGGGGGGCAGGGAGACCCAGTACTTC.

V usage is TRBV7-3 and J usage is TRBJ2-1; tentative D call: TRBD2 (5 bases). Trimming took off 3 bases at V and 4 bases at J, with 19 bases between the two ends. This CDR3 is built from 17 residues. Germline values: CDR1 SGHTA, CDR2 FQGTGA. The CDR3 bases are TGTGCCAGCAGCTTTCAAGGCGGTGAGGGTCTATACAATGAGCAGTTCTTC. Translating it yields CASSFQGGEGLYNEQFF.

This clonotype was observed at least ten times. This chain uses TRBV20-1 with TRBJ2-5; D gene ambiguous. This CDR3 spans 12 amino acids. Germline V gene lookup returns CDR1 DFQATT and CDR2 SNEGSKA (reference sequence). Trimming shortened V by 4 bases and J by 3 bases, and 9 bases separated the two germline ends. CDR3 in amino acids: CSAILSKETQYF. DNA of the CDR3: TGCAGTGCTATTTTGAGTAAAGAGACCCAGTACTTC.

The rearrangement joins TRBV4-2 to TRBJ2-1, with D perhaps TRBD2 (6 bases). From germline, CDR1 is LGHNA and CDR2 YNFKEQ. This CDR3 has 21 amino acids. V dropped 0 bases and J dropped 12 bases, with 36 bases sitting between them. CDR3: CASSQDQEGLIQRPDLARQFF. CDR3 in DNA: TGTGCCAGCAGCCAAGATCAGGAGGGTCTTATTCAACGTCCAGACCTGGCCAGGCAGTTCTTC.

As concerns this clonotype: At one of its ends the junction is not consistent with the germline gene, which may arise from a read error. The V gene is TRBV4-1, the J gene TRBJ1-3; D is unclear. The CDR3 spans 13 residues. The V gene's germline CDR1 is MGHRA and CDR2 YSYEKL. Here the CDR3 DNA reads TGCGCCAGCAGCCGGGTGGCCGGAAACACCGTATATTTT. Translation gives CASSRVAGNTVYF.

This clonotype was counted ten times or more. The chain combines TRBV27 with TRBJ2-7; possible D gene TRBD2, 6 bases. This CDR3 is 15 amino acids long. Looked up from germline, CDR1 is MNHEY and CDR2 is SMNVEV (reference sequence). The V end was cut by 6 bases, the J end by 6 bases, with 21 bases between. The CDR3 sequence: CASRKGLGAPLEQYF. The CDR3 region has the DNA TGTGCCAGCAGAAAGGGACTTGGAGCGCCTCTCGAGCAGTACTTC.

V gene TRBV20-1 combines with J gene TRBJ2-1, with a tentative D call TRBD2 (8 bases). Germline CDR1 DFQATT, CDR2 SNEGSKA (reference sequence). The length of the CDR3 is 14 residues. V was clipped by 1 base and J by 8 bases, with 15 bases between them. The CDR3 DNA follows: TGCAGTGCTAGAGGATCGGGAGGGGGCCATGAGCAGTTCTTC. It encodes CSARGSGGGHEQFF.

The genes are TRBV20-1 and TRBJ2-3; the D call may be TRBD1 or TRBD2 (7 bases each). This CDR3 is 17 amino acids long. V dropped 6 bases and J dropped 1 base, with 23 bases sitting between them. Germline assignment: CDR1 DFQATT and CDR2 SNEGSKA (reference sequence). This chain's CDR3 is CSAEGGTQGGRTDTQYF. The DNA of the CDR3 is TGCAGTGCCGAGGGAGGGACCCAAGGGGGCCGCACAGATACGCAGTATTTT.

CDR3: CASRTDRGGAIYF. CDR3 bases: TGTGCCAGCAGGACAGACAGGGGGGGGGCCATATATTTT. This chain joins TRBV6-1 and TRBJ1-3, with 9 positions matching TRBD1. Germline trimming cut 6 bases from V and 11 bases from J; bases unmatched to any gene: 8. The CDR3 totals 13 residues. Germline V CDR1 and CDR2: MNHNS, SASEGT.

This rearrangement joins TRBV10-1 to TRBJ2-2; possible D gene TRBD1, 6 bases. The germline V gene has CDR1 WNHNN and CDR2 SYGVQD (reference sequence). The CDR3 runs 13 residues. CDR3 sequence: CENRAPNTGELFF. The CDR3 DNA sequence: TGCGAGAACAGGGCCCCGAACACCGGGGAGCTGTTTTTT.

This clonotype was observed at least ten times. The genes are TRBV18 and TRBJ1-4; possible D gene TRBD1, 5 bases. Trimming left V 2 bases short and J 7 bases short, with 14 bases between. The CDR3 length is 15 residues. The germline V gene encodes CDR1 KGHSH and CDR2 LQKENI. The CDR3 here is CASSPISGSTEKLFF. The CDR3 nucleotides read TGTGCCAGCTCACCAATCTCAGGGTCGACTGAAAAACTGTTTTTT. Variable domain in full (rest from reference TRBV18 and TRBJ1-4): NAGVMQNPRHLVRRRGQEARLRCSPMKGHSHVYWYRQLPEEGLKFMVYLQKENIIDESGMPKERFSAEFPKEGPSILRIQQVVRGDSAAYFCASSPISGSTEKLFFGSGTQLSVL.

Only a few counts were recorded for this clonotype. V usage is TRBV10-2 and J usage is TRBJ2-7, with 14 bases aligning to TRBD2. This CDR3 contains 17 residues. V dropped 3 bases and J dropped 0; count of bases not matched to a gene: 4. The germline gives CDR1 WSHSY, CDR2 SAAADI. CDR3 nucleotides: TGCGCCAGCAGTGAAGGGACTAGCGGGAGTGGCTCCTACGAGCAGTACTTC. Protein product: CASSEGTSGSGSYEQYF.

The gene calls are TRBV15 and TRBJ1-1; D ambiguous. Germline lookup yields CDR1 LNHNV and CDR2 YYDKDF (reference sequence). The V end was cut by 8 bases, the J end by 9 bases, with 28 bases between. CDR3 length: 16 amino acids. The CDR3 region has the DNA TGTGCCACCGCGGACCAGCGAACTACCCCCCGGGAAAAAGCTTTCTTT. Translated, it gives CATADQRTTPREKAFF. Full variable domain (missing parts from reference TRBV15 and TRBJ1-1): DAMVIQNPRYQVTQFGKPVTLSCSQTLNHNVMYWYQQKSSQAPKLLFHYYDKDFNNEADTPDNFQSRRPNTSFCFLDIRSPGLGDTAMYLCATADQRTTPREKAFFGQGTRLTVV.

This clonotype was counted only a few times. CDR3: CASSESGSPQYF. The CDR3, as DNA: TGCGCCAGCAGTGAGTCGGGCAGCCCCCAGTACTTC. The chain combines TRBV10-2 with TRBJ2-5; no clear D gene. This CDR3 has 12 amino acids. V was trimmed by 0 bases and J by 9 bases, leaving 8 bases between them. CDR1 and CDR2 (germline): WSHSY, SAAADI.

This clonotype came up many times. The gene calls are TRBV12-3 or TRBV12-4 and TRBJ1-2, with 8 bases lining up with TRBD1. V lost 7 bases and J lost 3; bases outside the gene matches: 4. This CDR3 region has 13 residues. The CDR3 nucleotides read TGTGCCAGCACCAGGGGGCGCGACTATGGCTACACCTTC. Translating gives CASTRGRDYGYTF.

This clonotype has at least ten counts. The chain uses TRBV7-2 and TRBJ1-5; weak D call: TRBD1 (5 bases). Deletions cut 5 bases from V and 2 bases from J, with 16 bases between. Germline CDR1 SGHTA, CDR2 FQGNSA. The CDR3 totals 16 residues. The CDR3 loop is CASSQGQGKGNQPQHF. The CDR3, as DNA: TGTGCCAGCAGCCAAGGGCAGGGAAAAGGCAATCAGCCCCAGCATTTT.

The chain employs TRBV28 and TRBJ2-6; no clear D gene. The germline V gene encodes CDR1 MDHEN and CDR2 SYDVKM. The ends were cut back, 3 bases at V and 2 bases at J, with 11 bases in the middle. The CDR3 consists of 16 residues. CDR3 coding DNA: TGTGCCAGCAGTTTGCCGGGTGGGCCTGGGGCCAACGTCCTGACTTTC. Amino acid sequence: CASSLPGGPGANVLTF.

V is TRBV28 and J is TRBJ1-4, with unresolved D. V was trimmed by 3 bases and J by 0 bases, leaving 5 bases between them. Per the germline V gene, CDR1 is MDHEN and CDR2 is SYDVKM. The CDR3 covers 14 residues. CDR3 coding DNA: TGTGCCAGCAGTTTTTTCCCAACTAATGAAAAACTGTTTTTT. Its protein product is CASSFFPTNEKLFF.

J is TRBJ2-7 and V is TRBV14; possibly TRBD1 or TRBD2 for D (5 bases each). CDR1 SGHDN and CDR2 FVKESK come from the germline V gene. The V end was cut by 1 base, the J end by 2 bases, with 24 bases between. The CDR3 consists of 19 residues. In DNA, the CDR3 is TGTGCCAGCAGCCAAGCAAATGAGGGACCGGCCCTCGTTGCCTACGAGCAGTACTTC. Translation: CASSQANEGPALVAYEQYF.

This clonotype was recorded a few times. The CDR3 protein is CASSTRTGGRETQYF. CDR3 sequence (DNA): TGTGCCAGCAGTACCCGGACAGGGGGCCGAGAGACCCAGTACTTC. The rearrangement uses TRBV27 and TRBJ2-5; the match to TRBD1 covers 11 bases. In germline, CDR1 is MNHEY, CDR2 SMNVEV (reference sequence). This CDR3 comprises 15 residues. V lost 5 bases, J lost 4 bases, and 6 bases stayed unmatched.

V gene TRBV9 combines with J gene TRBJ2-2; D remains ambiguous. Between the trimmed V and J ends, which lost 2 bases and 5 bases, there was a span of 7 bases. CDR1 is SGDLS, CDR2 YYNGEE, per germline. The CDR3 is 13 residues long. As DNA, the CDR3 is TGTGCCAGCAGCGTCGTATTTACCGGGGAGCTGTTTTTT. Protein: CASSVVFTGELFF.

This clonotype was picked up a small number of times. The chain has TRBV4-2 and TRBJ1-1; D ambiguous. Trimming pared 4 bases from V and 12 bases from J, leaving 21 bases between. Germline lookup yields CDR1 LGHNA and CDR2 YNFKEQ. The length of the CDR3 is 14 residues. Here the CDR3 reads CASSPDRGRLSPFF. For the CDR3, the DNA is TGTGCCAGCAGCCCAGATCGCGGCCGCCTCTCGCCTTTCTTT.

The chain links TRBV6-5 to TRBJ2-1; TRBD2 matches at 13 bases. With 2 bases clipped from V and 8 bases from J, the junction kept 9 bases outside the gene matches. This CDR3 comprises 17 residues. Germline V gene sequence: CDR1 MNHEY, CDR2 SVGAGI. The CDR3: CASSYRTSGGPGDEQFF. Written as DNA, the CDR3 is TGTGCCAGCAGTTACAGGACTAGCGGGGGCCCAGGTGATGAGCAGTTCTTC.

V gene TRBV20-1 combines with J gene TRBJ2-1; TRBD2 matches at 9 bases. The length of the CDR3 is 14 residues. Germline loops: CDR1 DFQATT, CDR2 SNEGSKA (reference sequence). V gave up 5 bases and J gave up 9 bases; unmatched junction bases: 11. The CDR3 DNA reads as TGCAGTGCTCAGAGGCCTAGCGGGAAGGGTGAGCAGTTCTTC. As protein: CSAQRPSGKGEQFF.